This T cell receptor (beta chain) is from a study of T cells in Graves' hyperthyroidism and ophthalmopathy. At the level of the study: Peripheral blood collection took place at initial diagnosis, before any treatment.

Amplified TCR beta CDR3 regions derived from RNA transcripts. The TCR CDR3 first-round RT-PCR relied on the HTBI primer set. TCRdb used MiXCR to reprocess the multiplex PCR reads, holding one entry per CDR3 protein. The profile shows 360,000 or so distinct CDR3 sequences, 19% of them singletons. Sequenced material: blood. The receptor comes from a young woman with Graves' hyperthyroidism.

CDR3 protein: CASSLWRLAGGGETQYF. The CDR3 region has the DNA TGTGCCAGCAGCTTATGGCGACTAGCGGGGGGCGGAGAGACCCAGTACTTC. This chain joins TRBV11-2 and TRBJ2-5; 13 positions agree with TRBD2. The trim removed 2 bases at V and 4 bases at J, leaving 7 bases unmatched. Germline values: CDR1 SGHAT, CDR2 FQNNGV. This CDR3 spans 17 amino acids.